These 10 T cell receptor beta chains were sequenced from one sample in a study of shared clonotypes between healthy human individuals. Only in-frame clones appear in the TCRdb table, and some are missing; sequencing was by immunoSEQ multiplex PCR. The sample lists some 2.1 million clones; 93% were seen once. CD45RO-negative cells were positively selected for CCR7, leaving out terminally differentiated effector memory CD45RA+ cells. Material: naive CD8+ T cells from PBMCs. The receptors were gathered from a man between 18 and 35 years old in good health. Some clones in this sample may be carry-over from other donors' samples.

The rearrangement joins TRBV13 to TRBJ2-5, with unresolved D. The J call is uncertain, as TRBJ2-7 better fits the DNA end. The CDR3 loop spans 13 amino acids. The V gene's germline CDR1 is PRHDT and CDR2 FYEKMQ (reference sequence). CDR3 nucleotides: TGTGCCAGCAGCTTGGGAAGGGACTACGAGCAGTACTTC. Translating it yields CASSLGRDYEQYF.

The rearrangement joins TRBV6-5 to TRBJ2-7, with D possibly being TRBD1 (5 bases). V was cut by 0 bases and J by 3 bases, with 12 bases left in between. The CDR3 has 15 amino acids. Germline CDR1 reads MNHEY; CDR2 reads SVGAGI. The CDR3 here is CASSYSPQGVYEQYF. The DNA of the CDR3 is TGTGCCAGCAGTTACTCTCCGCAGGGTGTCTACGAGCAGTACTTC.

This clone was counted once. The chain has TRBV6-1 and TRBJ1-1; weak D call: TRBD1 (5 bases). Germline loops: CDR1 MNHNS, CDR2 SASEGT. With 2 bases removed from V and 11 bases from J, the gap between germline ends came to 15 bases. The CDR3 runs 13 residues. CDR3 nucleotides: TGTGCCAGCAGTGAACTCCGCAGCAGGGAGGCTTTCTTT. Its protein is CASSELRSREAFF.

To note about this clone: A much larger clonotype is one base distant, so this may be a read error. The gene calls are TRBV9 and TRBJ2-1; D not resolved. Germline V lookup: CDR1 SGDLS, CDR2 YYNGEE. V was cut by 0 bases and J by 8 bases, with 6 bases left in between. The CDR3 contains 12 residues. The CDR3 reads CASSVAWDEQFF. The DNA for the CDR3 is TGTGCCAGCAGCGTAGCCTGGGATGAGCAGTTCTTC.

The genes are TRBV5-5 and TRBJ2-7; 7 positions agree with TRBD1. Germline assignment: CDR1 SGHKS and CDR2 YYEKEE (reference sequence). V dropped 0 bases and J dropped 3; count of bases not matched to a gene: 6. The CDR3 is 15 residues long. CDR3 protein: CASSLGQGVLYEQYF. The CDR3 DNA sequence: TGTGCCAGCAGCTTGGGGCAGGGGGTACTCTACGAGCAGTACTTC.

The chain is built from TRBV7-2 and TRBJ1-1; 7 bases align to TRBD1. J was trimmed by 4 bases and V by 3 bases; bases with no gene match: 8. This CDR3 has 15 amino acids. From germline, CDR1 is SGHTA and CDR2 FQGNSA. The CDR3 region is CASSFWTGRSTEAFF. CDR3 DNA: TGTGCCAGCAGCTTCTGGACAGGAAGGAGCACTGAAGCTTTCTTT.

The chain has TRBV30 and TRBJ2-3; D not resolved. Per the germline V gene, CDR1 is GTSNPN and CDR2 is SVGIG (reference sequence). This CDR3 contains 14 residues. V lost 2 bases to trimming and J lost 6 bases, with 15 bases between them. The CDR3 is CAWSLALLEDTQYF. CDR3 sequence (DNA): TGTGCCTGGAGTCTTGCCCTCCTTGAGGATACGCAGTATTTT.

The V gene is TRBV6-4, the J gene TRBJ1-1; no definite D call. Germline V lookup: CDR1 MRHNA, CDR2 SNTAGT. With 2 bases removed from V and 6 bases from J, the gap between germline ends came to 13 bases. The CDR3 has 14 amino acids. The CDR3 here is CASSDPIDGPEAFF. The CDR3 coding sequence is TGTGCCAGCAGTGACCCAATCGATGGTCCTGAAGCTTTCTTT.

The chain's CDR3 is CASSLRLAEFYEQYF. The CDR3 DNA reads as TGTGCCAGCAGCTTGAGACTAGCGGAGTTCTACGAGCAGTACTTC. The J gene is TRBJ2-7, the V gene TRBV27; 9 nucleotides agree with TRBD2. Germline-derived CDR1 and CDR2 are MNHEY and SMNVEV (reference sequence). The CDR3 is 15 amino acids. V trimming: 6 bases; J trimming: 3 bases; junction bases outside the gene matches: 9.

Here the CDR3 reads CASSSEGDRDQPQHF. The CDR3 DNA sequence: TGTGCCAGCAGCTCCGAGGGGGACAGAGATCAGCCCCAGCATTTT. J is TRBJ1-5 and V is TRBV7-9; TRBD1 matches 7 bases. The V segment lost 4 bases and the J segment 5 bases; nucleotides outside the gene matches: 8. The CDR3 extends over 15 amino acids. Germline values: CDR1 SEHNR, CDR2 FQNEAQ (reference sequence).